The rows below give T cell receptor beta chains drawn from one sample of a study of T-cell reconstitution after alpha-beta-depleted transplantation in children. TCRdb passed the PCR reads through MiXCR, listing each CDR3 protein once. The sample lists approximately 390,000 distinct CDR3 sequences, 11% occurring once. Sequenced here: PBMCs from the stem cell graft donor, sampled from the stem cell graft. The source of these receptors is a human donor who donated a stem cell graft to a child with acute myeloid leukemia. Each CDR3 is given without its conserved first and last residue.

cdr3_aa	v_call	j_call
ASSQDLSQGRSYEHY	TRBV4-3	TRBJ2-7
ASSWTEKNTEAF	TRBV12-3/TRBV12-4	TRBJ1-1
ATGAGAGNEQF	TRBV24-1	TRBJ2-1
ASSLPSGTSLF	TRBV5-6	TRBJ2-1
ASSSAPGLAGGPTHEQF	TRBV7-2	TRBJ2-1
ASSVGADEQF	TRBV9	TRBJ2-1
SARDHASGSDTQY	TRBV20-1	TRBJ2-3
SARVQRGEQY	TRBV20-1	TRBJ2-7
SASRLAGGPGEQF	TRBV20-1	TRBJ2-1
SAPRRGRGNQYGYT	TRBV20-1	TRBJ1-2
RRPGPDGGGPYNSPLH	TRBV5-6	TRBJ1-6
ASSSSSSTGEYEQY	TRBV7-2	TRBJ2-7
ASSQGSGSINEQF	TRBV4-2	TRBJ2-1
ASSPPSGEETQY	TRBV18	TRBJ2-5
SASFNEQF	TRBV20-1	TRBJ2-1
ASSLGRVTGLAVTDTQY	TRBV11-2	TRBJ2-3
ASSPLGNQGSDQPQH	TRBV28	TRBJ1-5
ASSDTAGGNEKLF	TRBV6-1	TRBJ1-4
ASSGVSYNEQF	TRBV19	TRBJ2-1
ASSFRDTEAF	TRBV13	TRBJ1-1
SARSGGYEQF	TRBV20-1	TRBJ2-1
ASIWTSAQTPYEQY	TRBV25-1	TRBJ2-7